This T cell receptor beta chain comes out of a study of blood T cells in healthy people across ages. Alongside a J-beta primer mix, a sample-barcoded 5' primer served in a second PCR lasting 7 to 11 cycles. Using its own MiXCR run on the 5' RACE reads, TCRdb lists one record per CDR3 protein. The table has just over 800,000 distinct CDR3 sequences, 62% seen once; the top ten hold 25% to 35%. Looked up from germline, CDR1 is LNHDA and CDR2 is SQIVND (reference sequence). The CDR3 contains 15 residues. Trimming shortened V by 7 bases and J by 0 bases, and 13 bases separated the two germline ends. The source is a man aged 25 to 45 in good health. The J gene is TRBJ2-1, the V gene TRBV19; no definite D call. The sample taken for sequencing was blood. CDR3 protein: CASTRAYSSYNEQFF. The DNA of the CDR3 is TGTGCCAGTACCCGGGCGTATTCCTCCTACAATGAGCAGTTCTTC.